This is a list of T cell receptor beta chains from one sample in a study of blood T cell repertoires in COVID-19. Assay used: immunoSEQ multiplex PCR; TCRdb lists only in-frame clones, some missing. There are about half a million clones in the sample; 89% occur only once, and about 0.91% lies in the top ten. The material sequenced was peripheral blood. The receptors were sampled from a man aged 18-30 years with COVID-19, enrolled during active disease. Each CDR3 is given with its conserved first and last residue. A D gene is named only where the DNA matches it firmly. Expanded clones are given a class, and other clones once, few, many or no size at all.

CDR3 length	D gene	J gene	V gene	clone size	CDR3 protein	CDR3 DNA
15	-	TRBJ2-7	TRBV19	-	CASSLRGVGDYEQYF	TGTGCCAGTAGCCTCAGGGGCGTGGGGGACTACGAGCAGTACTTC
15	-	TRBJ2-1	TRBV6-4	-	CASSEGLGGGNEQFF	TGTGCCAGCAGTGAAGGACTAGGGGGGGGCAATGAGCAGTTCTTC
13	-	TRBJ2-7	TRBV5-1	-	CASSLAGGAEQYF	TGCGCCAGCAGCTTGGCCGGAGGGGCCGAGCAGTACTTC
17	-	TRBJ1-5	TRBV5-5	-	CASSLGTDHSSNQPQHF	TGTGCCAGCAGCTTGGGGACAGATCACAGTAGCAATCAGCCCCAGCATTTT
16	TRBD2	TRBJ2-3	TRBV11-3	-	CASSTLAGGSTDTQYF	TGTGCCAGCAGCACCCTAGCGGGAGGGTCCACAGATACGCAGTATTTT
14	-	TRBJ2-7	TRBV6-1	-	CASSEDWRIYEQYF	TGTGCCAGCAGTGAAGATTGGAGAATCTACGAGCAGTACTTC
13	-	TRBJ1-1	TRBV2	-	CASSYEGITEAFF	TGTGCCAGCAGTTACGAGGGAATCACTGAAGCTTTCTTT
15	TRBD2	TRBJ2-1	TRBV6-5	few	CASRFTSGSVNEQFF	TGTGCCAGCAGATTTACTAGCGGGAGTGTCAATGAGCAGTTCTTC
13	TRBD2	TRBJ2-7	TRBV2	-	CASSGTSGYEQYF	TGTGCCAGCAGTGGGACTAGCGGATACGAGCAGTACTTC
14	-	TRBJ2-1	TRBV5-1	-	CASSPGLSYNEQFF	TGCGCCAGCAGCCCGGGACTGTCCTACAATGAGCAGTTCTTC
15	-	TRBJ2-2	TRBV14	-	CASSQAAAATGELFF	TGTGCCAGCAGCCAAGCGGCGGCGGCCACCGGGGAGCTGTTTTTT
14	TRBD2	TRBJ2-3	TRBV20-1	-	CSASRGDYTDTQYF	TGCAGTGCTAGTCGGGGGGACTACACAGATACGCAGTATTTT
14	-	TRBJ2-3	TRBV4-1	-	CASSPRGGADTQYF	TGCGCCAGCAGCCCGCGTGGCGGCGCAGATACGCAGTATTTT
17	TRBD2	TRBJ2-3	TRBV4-2	-	CASSQDPSGGGTDTQYF	TGTGCCAGCAGCCAGGACCCTAGCGGGGGTGGGACAGATACGCAGTATTTT
14	-	TRBJ1-5	TRBV5-1	-	CASSSGQDNQPQHF	TGCGCCAGCAGCTCGGGACAAGACAATCAGCCCCAGCATTTT
14	-	TRBJ2-2	TRBV7-2	-	CASRPNSNTGELFF	TGTGCCAGCAGGCCAAACAGTAACACCGGGGAGCTGTTTTTT
12	-	TRBJ2-3	TRBV6-5	-	CASSVTTDTQYF	TGTGCCAGCTCAGTCACAACAGATACGCAGTATTTT
15	-	TRBJ1-1	TRBV7-9	-	CASSSLGSGDTEAFF	TGTGCCAGCAGCTCATTGGGTTCGGGGGACACTGAAGCTTTCTTT
13	-	TRBJ2-3	TRBV14	-	CASKRGEADTQYF	TGTGCCAGCAAGCGAGGAGAGGCAGATACGCAGTATTTT
15	TRBD2	TRBJ2-7	TRBV11-2	-	CASSPQASGSYEQYF	TGTGCCAGCAGCCCGCAAGCCAGCGGGAGTTACGAGCAGTACTTC
13	-	TRBJ2-3	TRBV12-3/TRBV12-4	-	CASSLELTDTQYF	TGTGCCAGCAGTTTAGAACTAACGGATACGCAGTATTTT
16	TRBD2	TRBJ2-5	TRBV9	-	CASSVGGSGRLETQYF	TGTGCCAGCAGCGTAGGGGGTAGCGGGAGACTGGAGACCCAGTACTTC
13	-	TRBJ2-1	TRBV10-3	-	CASRRAGYNEQFF	TGTGCCAGCCGGAGGGCGGGTTACAATGAGCAGTTCTTC
18	TRBD2	TRBJ2-1	TRBV3-1/TRBV3-2	-	CVSSQGVAGGSNFNEQFF	TGTGTCAGCAGCCAAGGGGTAGCGGGGGGCAGTAACTTCAATGAGCAGTTCTTC
21	TRBD1	TRBJ1-6	TRBV19	-	CASSFNRRGQRHLSYNSPLHF	TGTGCCAGTAGTTTTAATAGGAGGGGACAGAGGCATCTCTCCTATAATTCACCCCTCCACTTT
14	-	TRBJ2-7	TRBV27	-	CASSLGGVPYEQYF	TGTGCCAGCAGTTTAGGAGGTGTACCCTACGAGCAGTACTTC
17	TRBD1	TRBJ1-1	TRBV30	-	CAWSGRGRGEMNTEAFF	TGTGCCTGGAGTGGAAGGGGGCGAGGAGAGATGAACACTGAAGCTTTCTTT
12	-	TRBJ2-7	TRBV30	-	CAWSTGWYEQYF	TGTGCCTGGAGTACAGGCTGGTACGAGCAGTACTTC
14	-	TRBJ1-1	TRBV29-1	-	CSVEAGLMNTEAFF	TGCAGCGTTGAGGCTGGGCTCATGAACACTGAAGCTTTCTTT
14	-	TRBJ2-1	TRBV9	-	CASSPRTTSYEQFF	TGTGCCAGCAGCCCCCGGACTACCTCCTATGAGCAGTTCTTC
17	-	TRBJ1-1	TRBV3-1/TRBV3-2	once	CASSQDLRDGGITEAFF	TGTGCCAGCAGCCAAGATCTAAGGGACGGGGGGATCACTGAAGCTTTCTTT
13	-	TRBJ2-7	TRBV11-2	-	CASSLEQAYEQYF	TGTGCCAGCAGCTTAGAACAAGCCTACGAGCAGTACTTC
15	-	TRBJ2-2	TRBV28	-	CASSFGGANTGELFF	TGTGCCAGCAGTTTTGGAGGAGCGAACACCGGGGAGCTGTTTTTT
11	-	TRBJ1-6	TRBV20-1	-	CSAGSSQPLHF	TGCAGTGCTGGTTCCAGTCAGCCCCTCCACTTT
10	-	TRBJ1-2	TRBV20-1	-	CSAVDYGYTF	TGCAGTGCCGTAGACTATGGCTACACCTTC
14	-	TRBJ2-1	TRBV5-6	-	CASNLDTIYNEQFF	TGTGCCAGCAACCTGGACACTATTTACAATGAGCAGTTCTTC
16	-	TRBJ2-4	TRBV21-1	-	CASSNGITLAKNIQYF	TGTGCCAGCAGCAACGGGATTACTCTAGCCAAAAACATTCAGTACTTC
14	-	TRBJ2-7	TRBV2	-	CASIPGSSGREQYF	TGTGCCAGCATTCCAGGGTCCTCAGGGCGCGAGCAGTACTTC
16	-	TRBJ1-1	TRBV18	once	CASSPPRGGGDTEAFF	TGTGCCAGCTCACCACCGCGTGGGGGGGGAGACACTGAAGCTTTCTTT
15	TRBD1	TRBJ2-5	TRBV10-3	-	CAISDWGTDQETQYF	TGTGCCATCAGTGACTGGGGGACAGATCAAGAGACCCAGTACTTC
18	-	TRBJ1-2	TRBV5-6	-	CASSLRAGGPTANYGYTF	TGTGCCAGCAGCTTGAGGGCCGGGGGGCCAACTGCGAACTATGGCTACACCTTC
14	TRBD2	TRBJ2-3	TRBV2	-	CASRGTSGRDTQYF	TGTGCCAGCAGAGGGACTAGCGGGAGAGATACGCAGTATTTT
16	TRBD2	TRBJ2-1	TRBV19	-	CASSMMASGSYNEQFF	TGTGCCAGTAGTATGATGGCTAGCGGGAGCTACAATGAGCAGTTCTTC
15	TRBD2	TRBJ2-5	TRBV2	-	CASSPLAGGQETQYF	TGTGCCAGCAGTCCTCTAGCGGGAGGCCAAGAGACCCAGTACTTC
14	-	TRBJ2-1	TRBV4-2	-	CASSFGSSYNEQFF	TGTGCCAGCAGTTTTGGGAGCTCCTACAATGAGCAGTTCTTC
13	TRBD1	TRBJ1-2	TRBV10-3	-	CAIRRQGYYGYTF	TGTGCCATCAGGCGACAGGGCTACTATGGCTACACCTTC
13	-	TRBJ1-2	TRBV12-3/TRBV12-4	-	CASTLGGGEGYTF	TGTGCCAGCACCCTGGGAGGTGGGGAAGGCTACACCTTC
15	TRBD1	TRBJ2-7	TRBV19	-	CASSHRDRGLYEQYF	TGTGCCAGTAGTCACCGGGACAGGGGGCTCTACGAGCAGTACTTC
14	-	TRBJ2-1	TRBV5-4	-	CASGLLAVNNEQFF	TGTGCCAGCGGGTTATTAGCGGTGAACAATGAGCAGTTCTTC
15	TRBD1	TRBJ1-3	TRBV6-5	-	CASSRDRGSGNTIYF	TGTGCCAGCAGCCGGGACAGGGGATCCGGAAACACCATATATTTT
13	TRBD1	TRBJ1-2	TRBV19	-	CASSIGQGDGYTF	TGTGCCAGTAGTATAGGTCAGGGGGACGGCTACACCTTC
15	-	TRBJ2-5	TRBV7-9	-	CASSLSGSSLETQYF	TGTGCCAGCAGCTTAAGTGGTAGTTCACTGGAGACCCAGTACTTC
16	TRBD1	TRBJ1-1	TRBV5-4	-	CASSPSVLTGGTEAFF	TGTGCCAGCAGCCCCTCCGTTCTGACAGGGGGAACCGAAGCTTTCTTT
14	-	TRBJ1-6	TRBV24-1	-	CATSDRTWNSPLHF	TGTGCCACCAGTGACCGGACTTGGAATTCACCCCTCCACTTT
19	TRBD2	TRBJ2-4	TRBV5-1	-	CASSLIWERGSGAKNIQYF	TGCGCCAGCAGCTTGATTTGGGAGCGGGGCTCAGGTGCCAAAAACATTCAGTACTTC
17	TRBD1	TRBJ2-3	TRBV7-9	once	CASSQTDRDVGTDTQYF	TGTGCCAGCAGCCAAACGGACAGGGATGTTGGGACAGATACGCAGTATTTT
15	TRBD1	TRBJ2-1	TRBV6-5	-	CASRETGGVRNEQFF	TGTGCCAGCAGGGAGACAGGGGGCGTGAGGAATGAGCAGTTCTTC